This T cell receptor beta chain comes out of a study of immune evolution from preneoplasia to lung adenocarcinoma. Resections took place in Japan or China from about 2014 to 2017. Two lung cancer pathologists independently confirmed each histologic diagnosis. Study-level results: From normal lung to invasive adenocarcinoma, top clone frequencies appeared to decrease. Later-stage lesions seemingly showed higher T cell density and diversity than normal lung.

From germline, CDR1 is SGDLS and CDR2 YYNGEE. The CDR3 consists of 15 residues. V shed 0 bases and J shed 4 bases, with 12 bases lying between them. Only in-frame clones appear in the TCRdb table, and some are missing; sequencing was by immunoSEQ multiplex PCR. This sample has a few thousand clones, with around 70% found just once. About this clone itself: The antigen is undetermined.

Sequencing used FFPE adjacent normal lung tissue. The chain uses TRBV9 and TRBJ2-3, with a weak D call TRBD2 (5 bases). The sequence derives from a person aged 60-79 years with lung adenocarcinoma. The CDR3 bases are TGTGCCAGCAGCGTAGTTGAGGGATGGCCAGATACGCAGTATTTT. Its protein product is CASSVVEGWPDTQYF.